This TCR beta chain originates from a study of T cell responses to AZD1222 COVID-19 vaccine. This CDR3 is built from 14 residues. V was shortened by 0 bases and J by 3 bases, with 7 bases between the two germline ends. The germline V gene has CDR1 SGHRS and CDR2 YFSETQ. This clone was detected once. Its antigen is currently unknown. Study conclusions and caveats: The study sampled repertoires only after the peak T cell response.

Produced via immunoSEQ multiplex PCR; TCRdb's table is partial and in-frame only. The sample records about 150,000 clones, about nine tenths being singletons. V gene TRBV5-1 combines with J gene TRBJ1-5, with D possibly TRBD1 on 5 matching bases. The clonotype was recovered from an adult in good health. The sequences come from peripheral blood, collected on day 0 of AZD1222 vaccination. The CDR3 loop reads CASSLGTINQPQHF. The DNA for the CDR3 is TGCGCCAGCAGCTTGGGGACAATCAATCAGCCCCAGCATTTT.